Included here is one TCR beta chain sequence, with context. Its antigen remains unidentified. No base quality information exists; no much larger clone differs at one position. In total, roughly 670 healthy bone marrow donors made up the cohort. All cohort members were sampled while nominally healthy, although unrecorded immune exposures were likely present. The donor was CMV seronegative and belonged to the group of 352 seronegative cohort members. Every donor gave a peripheral blood sample, and the peripheral blood mononuclear cells from that sample were used for TCR beta sequencing. The Qiagen DNeasy Blood Extraction Kit was used to extract genomic DNA from the blood cell samples. This record comes from a study of cytomegalovirus exposure and HLA in healthy donors (dated by TCRdb to about 2017). With regard to the full study: An earlier analysis of under 600 of the donors reported 250 to 350 Gb of sequence data and roughly 100 million unique TCR beta sequences from 150 million to 200 million T cells. The number of typed donors differed by locus: about 629-640 for A, B, C, DRB1 and DQB1; approximately 520 for DQA1; 606 for DPA1; and 450 to 480 for DPB1. A later analysis re-analyzed previously published TCR beta repertoires from 600 to 850 donors and added high-resolution HLA genotyping to study TCR occurrence patterns. In the later analysis, no new phenotypic data were used to find candidate immune exposures; instead, reliance was placed on TCR beta sequences and their occurrence across donors. All discovery cohort repertoires had been generated on a single sequencing platform. A later genetic analysis used genome-wide SNP genotypes for about 55% of the 666 donors, treating that subset as a discovery cohort. Of the roughly 400 genotyped donors, about 84% fell in the genetic ancestry cluster associated with self-reported Caucasian donors. Using immunosequencing, the study profiled T cell repertoires from approximately 700 subjects and related those repertoires to cytomegalovirus serostatus. Roughly 5 DR-DQ haplotypes were treated as single units for association and clustering because of strong linkage in the cohort. Along with the roughly 700-subject first cohort, a separate validation cohort of roughly 110 different subjects was used. The study was designed to test whether signatures of past pathogen exposure could be identified by cataloging public T cell receptors. To decide whether each TCR beta V gene segment behaved as functional or pseudogenic, an earlier analysis of some 600 of the donors relied on high-throughput TCR beta sequencing. An early release covering over 500 HLA-typed donors comprised roughly 300 gigabases of sequencing data and around 86 million unique TCR sequences. High-throughput TCR immunosequencing, statistical association of individual TCRs with disease status, and machine learning were combined to predict cytomegalovirus infection status. On average, 235,054 unique TCR beta nucleotide sequences were sequenced per donor among 398 genotyped donors of the cohort, with roughly 18% of those sequences being non-productive. Donor age, sex, ethnicity and CMV serostatus were collected together with the repertoire data. HLA typing covered class I and class II loci at four-digit resolution.

Ends trimmed: V by 6 bases, J by 5 bases; bases unmatched to a gene: 3. The CDR3 starts with the cysteine, ends with the phenylalanine, and has 13 residues. This entry keeps only the CDR3 DNA: 39 bases, framed from base 1. The germline V gene encodes CDR1 SGHDN and CDR2 FVKESK. The method was the immunoSEQ multiplex PCR assay. A mixture of 60 forward primers for TCR Vbeta segments and 13 reverse primers for TCR Jbeta segments was used in the multiplex PCR. A multiplex PCR assay on genomic DNA amplified the CDR3 region of rearranged TCR beta genes. The Illumina HiSeq System was used to sequence the amplified TCR beta libraries as 87-base-pair reads. The authors' pipeline ran thus. A later analysis tallied 70 million to 100 million unique TCR beta chains across the 550 to 850 repertoires, and roughly 11 million of those chains were shared by two or more donors. Raw reads were error-corrected and collapsed into unique sequences by a nearest-neighbor algorithm in which closely related sequences were merged to remove PCR and sequencing errors. CDR3 sequences were aligned to IMGT reference sequences to assign V, D and J gene segments. Each retained sequence needed at least a six-nucleotide match to both a V gene segment and a J gene segment. Rearrangements were called productive when the CDR3 lacked stop codons and stayed in frame with V and J; all others were non-productive. Following IMGT convention, CDR3 was defined as the stretch from the second conserved V-encoded cysteine up to the conserved J-encoded phenylalanine. In an earlier analysis of more than 550 of the donors, sequences lacking an unambiguous match to a single V gene segment were excluded. An earlier analysis of 550 to 650 of the donors classified V segments as functional when productive rearrangements were above 56.7% and as segregating when the standard deviation between donors was above 5%. To diagnose cytomegalovirus status from the catalog of TCR beta chain sequences, a statistical classification framework was built. A later analysis assigned V and J genes by comparing TCR nucleotide sequences with IMGT/GENE-DB human TR gene sequences. The TCRdist pipeline was used in a later analysis to assign CDR3 sequences and most-parsimonious VDJ recombination scenarios. In a later analysis, each TCR beta chain was defined by its CDR3 amino acid sequence together with its V-gene family, and reads lacking a unique V-gene family were excluded. As a way to deal with suspected cross-contamination and a sequencing artifact, a later analysis dropped 450 to 600 nucleotide sequences that were highly shared and had low generation probability. In a later analysis, a clonal expansion index was calculated for each public chain from normalized within-repertoire ranks of inferred template counts. In a later analysis, generation probabilities were computed with a VDJ recombination model fitted to out-of-frame rearrangements, and the resulting probabilities were checked against IGoR. A later analysis scored TCR-TCR, TCR-HLA and TCR-CMV co-occurrence with hypergeometric tests, applying a repertoire-size bias correction to TCR pairs. In a later analysis, false discovery rates were estimated by permuting HLA or CMV assignments 20 times. A later analysis grouped co-occurring TCRs with DBSCAN, adding TCRdist sequence similarity when clustering within HLA-allele-positive subsets. Repertoires with fewer than 30,000 or more than 120,000 public chains were left out of co-occurrence clustering, as were a few repertoires with anomalous nucleotide sharing. The table was pulled from immuneACCESS by TCRdb, which kept in-frame rearrangements only. Such tables lose some clones; where checked, under half of the loss comes from unresolved V genes, and the rest has no known cause. The V and J calls and clone size come from that table; D and trimming were worked out from the DNA. A total of around 110,000 clones appear in this sample, around 78% of them only once. Roughly 8.2% of the sample comes from the top ten.

What the authors observed across the whole study: V-gene and J-gene trimming of TCR beta chains was associated with a missense DCLRE1C variant in a later genetic analysis, and the association was replicated in an independent cohort. According to a later analysis, parvovirus B19, influenza, CMV and Epstein-Barr virus appeared linked to several top co-occurrence clusters. Most TCR sequences were seen in very few donors, while some public TCRs were found in many individuals. A later analysis found that most CMV-associated TCR beta chains appeared HLA-restricted, with HLA associations seemingly driven largely by CMV exposure. In a later genetic analysis, fewer N-insertions in productive TCRs were reported among donors in an Asian-associated ancestry cluster than the roughly 670-donor mean. In a later analysis, HLA-associated TCR beta chains were found to be more clonally expanded and to have lower generation probabilities than equally common non-associated chains. A total of 150 to 200 TCR beta chains were listed by the study as associated with cytomegalovirus. Linkage disequilibrium might explain the correlated functional status among segregating V segments, but an unknown experimental factor could not be ruled out. A further reported finding was that TCR beta sequences accurately predicted the HLA-A and HLA-B alleles for most subjects in the first cohort. Fewer than 20 rarely observed V segments, including chromosome 9 orphons, were excluded from the earlier analysis of several hundred of the donors because counts were too low. CMV serostatus was the only immune exposure information available for the cohort. The cohort was sequenced for TCR beta chains only, and without alpha or paired-chain data the features that could be detected were limited. HLA typing was unavailable for some donors at each locus, so association tests used only the typed subset. A later analysis found that TCR association rates varied across HLA loci, with DRB1 alleles showing the most associated TCRs and HLA-C alleles the fewest. Cytomegalovirus status was reported to be diagnosed by the classifier with high specificity and sensitivity in both the original and validation cohorts. Assigning TCR associations to individual alleles was difficult when HLA alleles, especially DR and DQ, strongly co-occurred. A cluster of highly shared sequence variants was judged likely to be a technical artifact of the sequencing pipeline. Presence/absence analyses assumed roughly uniform sequencing depth across donors, an assumption that may not hold. A later analysis associated some 17,000 TCR beta sequences with specific HLA alleles at a false discovery rate of 0.05. Three of the identified cytomegalovirus-associated TCR beta chains were confirmed in vitro to be specific for cytomegalovirus antigens. An earlier analysis of roughly 570 of the donors showed that most TCR beta V segments appeared in productive rearrangements either about 87% or about 30% of the time, which broadly matched IMGT annotations. The authors suggested that the approach could potentially be generalized to other disease states and immunological phenotypes. The 87-base-pair reads could not distinguish some IMGT-functional V segments, including TRBV6-2 and TRBV6-3, so those segments were excluded.

Sequenced input: PBMCs. Here the chain combines TRBV14 and TRBJ2-2, and 7 junctional nucleotides match TRBD1. The receptor comes from a man aged 30-40 years in good health and CMV-seronegative. The nucleotides are TGTGCCAGCAGGCCACAGGGGACCGGGGAGCTGTTTTTT. Translated, it reads CASRPQGTGELFF.